This entry is about one TCR beta chain. This sample is part of a study of blood T cell repertoires in COVID-19. Study background: Specimens from acute and convalescent COVID-19 originated in the United States, Italy and Spain. Nucleic acid was either cDNA or gDNA, and it came from T cells, B-cell-depleted T cells, or PBMCs.

Some clones are missing from TCRdb's copy, which holds only in-frame ones; the method was immunoSEQ multiplex PCR. The sample shows approximately 170,000 clones, around four fifths of them seen only once. Individuals drawn from under 30 US areas were about 18 to 95 years old. Recovered status applied to Cohort 3 donors who had two consecutive negative PCRs. It also applied to those with clearance or with symptom resolution. This CDR3 is built from 15 residues. V gave up 0 bases and J gave up 5 bases, with 12 bases separating them. Germline values: CDR1 SGHRS, CDR2 YFSETQ. J is TRBJ2-1 and V is TRBV5-1; weak D call: TRBD2 (5 bases). Sequencing was done on a sample of PBMCs or T cells enriched from blood (not recorded which). The clonotype originates from a woman in her forties or fifties who had recovered from COVID-19. The CDR3 is CASSLDEGRNNEQFF. The CDR3 DNA is TGCGCCAGCAGCTTGGATGAGGGCCGGAACAATGAGCAGTTCTTC.